One and the same sample provided the 27 T cell receptor beta chains below, sequenced in a study of cytomegalovirus exposure and HLA in healthy donors. Amplification used 60 Vbeta primers and 13 Jbeta primers. The protocol was immunoSEQ multiplex PCR, while the TCRdb copy is restricted to in-frame clones and leaves out a portion. The sample carries about 140,000 clones, around 82% recorded once. What was sequenced was PBMCs. These receptors were taken from a man aged 40-49 years in good health and CMV-seropositive.

This clone came up a few times. The chain recombines TRBV11-3 with TRBJ2-5; D is possibly TRBD2 (6 bases). Trimming left V 5 bases short and J 3 bases short, with 16 bases between. The CDR3 runs 15 residues. Germline CDR1 SGHNT, CDR2 YENEEA. The CDR3 nucleotides are TGTGCCAGCAGCCCCCCTAGGGGAGGTAAAGAGACCCAGTACTTC. It yields the protein CASSPPRGGKETQYF. The whole variable domain, filled in from reference TRBV11-3 and TRBJ2-5, reads EAGVVQSPRYKIIEKKQPVAFWCNPISGHNTLYWYLQNLGQGPELLIRYENEEAVDDSQLPKDRFSAERLKGVDSTLKIQPAELGDSAVYLCASSPPRGGKETQYFGPGTRLLVL.

The chain is built from TRBV29-1 and TRBJ2-3; no clear D gene. Germline V gene data show CDR1 as SQVTM and CDR2 as ANQGSEA. Trimming removed 8 bases from V and 0 bases from J, with 6 bases in between. This CDR3 comprises 11 residues. The CDR3 nucleotides read TGCAGCACAAAAAGCACAGATACGCAGTATTTT. Its translation is CSTKSTDTQYF.

This chain uses TRBV19 with TRBJ1-2, with 7 positions matching TRBD1. V lost 7 bases to trimming and J lost 5 bases; unmatched junction nucleotides: 4. The CDR3 is 12 residues long. Germline CDR1 reads LNHDA; CDR2 reads SQIVND (reference sequence). In DNA, the CDR3 is TGTGCCAGTAATGGACAGGCGTATGGCTACACCTTC. Translation: CASNGQAYGYTF. The full variable domain, in which reference TRBV19 and TRBJ1-2 provide the parts outside the CDR3, is DGGITQSPKYLFRKEGQNVTLSCEQNLNHDAMYWYRQDPGQGLRLIYYSQIVNDFQKGDIAEGYSVSREKKESFPLTVTSAQKNPTAFYLCASNGQAYGYTFGSGTRLTVV.

This clone was recorded once. The chain has TRBV5-1 and TRBJ2-3, with 7 bases matching TRBD1. With 4 bases clipped from V and 4 bases from J, the junction kept 9 bases outside the gene matches. Germline CDR1 SGHRS, CDR2 YFSETQ. The CDR3 has 15 residues. CDR3 amino acids: CASSLQGSRADTQYF. CDR3 DNA: TGCGCCAGCAGCCTACAGGGGAGTCGCGCAGATACGCAGTATTTT.

The chain is built from TRBV6-6 and TRBJ1-1; D is ambiguous. Trimming shortened V by 6 bases and J by 6 bases, and 5 bases separated the two germline ends. This CDR3 is 10 amino acids long. CDR1 MNHNY and CDR2 SVGAGI come from the germline V gene (reference sequence). In DNA, the CDR3 is TGTGCCAGCAGCCCGGCTGAAGCTTTCTTT. This gives the protein CASSPAEAFF.

The J gene is TRBJ2-5, the V gene TRBV7-2, with 11 bases aligning to TRBD2. After removal of 6 bases from V and 7 bases from J, the junction contained 13 bases not matched to a gene. The CDR3 length is 16 residues. Germline CDR1 SGHTA, CDR2 FQGNSA. Here the CDR3 reads CASSFGLAGAVGTQYF. The CDR3 nucleotides are TGTGCCAGCAGTTTTGGACTAGCGGGCGCTGTGGGGACCCAGTACTTC.

This chain uses TRBV6-5 with TRBJ1-2, with D maybe TRBD1 (6 bases). This CDR3 is 14 amino acids long. V was clipped by 2 bases and J by 2 bases, with 9 bases between them. CDR1 is MNHEY, CDR2 SVGAGI, per germline. The CDR3 DNA is TGTGCCAGCAGTTACGGACAGCCCAACTATGGCTACACCTTC. Its translation: CASSYGQPNYGYTF.

This clone was found once. The chain links TRBV6-6 to TRBJ2-3; 8 nucleotides agree with TRBD2. The CDR3 runs 14 residues. Per the germline V gene, CDR1 is MNHNY and CDR2 is SVGAGI (reference sequence). The trim removed 5 bases at V and 3 bases at J, leaving 4 bases unmatched. The CDR3 reads CASSTAGGTDTQYF. The CDR3 DNA reads as TGTGCCAGCAGTACCGCGGGGGGAACAGATACGCAGTATTTT.

The chain has TRBV27 and TRBJ2-5, with 8 bases identical to TRBD1. J lost 2 bases, V lost 2 bases, and 7 bases had no gene match. Germline V lookup: CDR1 MNHEY, CDR2 SMNVEV (reference sequence). There are 16 residues in the CDR3. The CDR3 loop is CASSLGGTGGQETQYF. The CDR3 DNA is TGTGCCAGCAGTTTAGGGGGGACAGGCGGGCAAGAGACCCAGTACTTC.

The V gene is TRBV5-1, the J gene TRBJ2-3, with TRBD2 matching 11 bases. Unmatched junction bases numbered 10, after V lost 4 bases and J lost 3 bases. This CDR3 is built from 17 residues. In germline, CDR1 is SGHRS, CDR2 YFSETQ. Here the CDR3 reads CASSPYSGGAGTDTQYF. The DNA for the CDR3 is TGCGCCAGCAGCCCCTATAGCGGGGGGGCTGGTACAGATACGCAGTATTTT.

The chain's CDR3 is CASSLDREGDTSNYGYTF. The DNA of the CDR3 is TGTGCCAGCAGCTTAGATCGGGAGGGGGATACCTCCAACTATGGCTACACCTTC. The chain has TRBV11-3 and TRBJ1-2, with a tentative D call TRBD1 (6 bases). The CDR3 contains 18 residues. Germline V gene sequence: CDR1 SGHNT, CDR2 YENEEA. Trimming left V 0 bases short and J 2 bases short, with 19 bases between.

The chain uses TRBV7-9 and TRBJ1-2, with no clear D. The CDR3 is 15 residues long. Germline V gene data show CDR1 as SEHNR and CDR2 as FQNEAQ (reference sequence). Trimming stripped 1 base from V and 3 bases from J, with 12 bases between. The CDR3 bases are TGTGCCAGCAGCTTAGTACAGTCAAAAGACTATGGCTACACCTTC. This sequence encodes CASSLVQSKDYGYTF.

The rearrangement joins TRBV28 to TRBJ2-7; D remains ambiguous. The length of the CDR3 is 15 residues. Germline loops: CDR1 MDHEN, CDR2 SYDVKM. V was shortened by 5 bases and J by 1 base, with 15 bases between the two germline ends. The CDR3 loop reads CASSPSYSLSYEQYF. The DNA for the CDR3 is TGTGCCAGCAGTCCCTCGTACTCATTATCCTACGAGCAGTACTTC.

This clone was picked up one time. The gene calls are TRBV5-6 and TRBJ2-5; TRBD1 matches at 7 bases. CDR1 SGHDT and CDR2 YYEEEE come from the germline V gene. The CDR3 runs 14 residues. The V segment lost 5 bases and the J segment 4 bases; nucleotides outside the gene matches: 8. Here the CDR3 reads CASSHATGRETQYF. The CDR3 nucleotides are TGTGCCAGCAGTCACGCGACAGGGCGAGAGACCCAGTACTTC.

V and J are TRBV30 and TRBJ1-1, with D uncertain. Germline CDR1 and CDR2: GTSNPN and SVGIG (reference sequence). CDR3 length: 15 amino acids. The V gene lost 3 bases and the J gene lost 5 bases, with 19 bases spanning the gap. CDR3 residues: CAWSLGALKGTEAFF. DNA of the CDR3: TGTGCCTGGAGCCTGGGAGCATTGAAGGGAACTGAAGCTTTCTTT.

The rearrangement joins TRBV2 to TRBJ2-5; 12 nucleotides agree with TRBD2. CDR1 and CDR2 from the germline V gene are SNHLY and FYNNEI. Trimming took 8 bases from V and 4 from J; bases not matched to a gene: 2. CDR3 length equals 13 residues. Written as DNA, the CDR3 is TGTGCCAGCCCGGGACTAGCGGGAGAGACCCAGTACTTC. This gives the protein CASPGLAGETQYF.

This clone occurred once. The chain recombines TRBV6-1 with TRBJ2-2; D gene unclear. This CDR3 spans 14 amino acids. Deletions cut 7 bases from V and 5 bases from J, with 14 bases between. Germline V gives CDR1 MNHNS, CDR2 SASEGT. The CDR3 DNA reads as TGTGCCAGCAACAGTCAGCTTCGGACCGGGGAGCTGTTTTTT. The encoded protein is CASNSQLRTGELFF.

This chain connects TRBV7-8 to TRBJ1-3; D is perhaps TRBD1 (5 bases). Per the germline V gene, CDR1 is SGHVS and CDR2 is FQNEAQ. V dropped 1 base and J dropped 0 bases, with 7 bases sitting between them. The length of the CDR3 is 15 residues. CDR3 sequence reads: CASSLEGLSGNTIYF. The DNA for the CDR3 is TGTGCCAGCAGCTTAGAGGGACTCTCTGGAAACACCATATATTTT.

The table lists this clone with a few counts. The rearrangement links TRBV10-3 to TRBJ2-3, with 8 bases aligning to TRBD2. Germline V lookup: CDR1 ENHRY, CDR2 SYGVKD. CDR3 length: 14 residues. Trimming cost V 2 bases and J 9 bases; bases outside gene matches: 7. The DNA for the CDR3 is TGTGCCATCAGTGAGCCGGGACTAGAGACCACGCAGTATTTT. Encoded protein: CAISEPGLETTQYF.

This chain links TRBV28 with TRBJ1-1; D is perhaps TRBD1 (6 bases). The CDR3 has 11 amino acids. V was pared by 10 bases and J by 4 bases, with 10 bases between. Germline V gives CDR1 MDHEN, CDR2 SYDVKM. As DNA, the CDR3 is TGTGCCACAAGGGGGTCCACTGAAGCTTTCTTT. Translating it yields CATRGSTEAFF.

The V gene is TRBV29-1, the J gene TRBJ2-7; 9 bases agree with TRBD1. There are 15 residues in the CDR3. The germline V gene has CDR1 SQVTM and CDR2 ANQGSEA. The V gene end was trimmed by 7 bases and the J gene end by 6 bases; junction bases not matched to a gene: 16. CDR3 coding DNA: TGCAGCGCCGTTGCCGAACAGGGGGCGCCGACCGAGCAGTACTTC. Encoded protein: CSAVAEQGAPTEQYF.

This rearrangement joins TRBV11-2 to TRBJ1-5, with D tentatively TRBD1 (6 bases). CDR1 and CDR2 from the germline V gene are SGHAT and FQNNGV. This CDR3 has 15 amino acids. With 5 bases removed from V and 0 bases from J, the gap between germline ends came to 11 bases. The CDR3 nucleotides are TGTGCCAGCAGCACGTCAGGGGATAGCAATCAGCCCCAGCATTTT. It codes for CASSTSGDSNQPQHF.

The chain has TRBV4-1 and TRBJ2-7; TRBD1 agrees at 9 bases. The CDR3 has 14 amino acids. Germline CDR1 and CDR2: MGHRA and YSYEKL. J lost 3 bases, V lost 5 bases, and 5 bases had no gene match. DNA of the CDR3: TGCGCCAGCAGCAACGGACAGGGGCTCTACGAGCAGTACTTC. Its protein product is CASSNGQGLYEQYF.

The rearrangement uses TRBV25-1 and TRBJ1-1; a weak D match, TRBD1 (6 bases). Trimming cost V 6 bases and J 4 bases, with 9 bases left between them. The germline gives CDR1 MGHDK, CDR2 SYGVNS. The length of the CDR3 is 12 residues. This CDR3 is CASRGGGTEAFF. CDR3 nucleotide sequence: TGTGCCAGCAGGGGAGGGGGCACTGAAGCTTTCTTT.

The genes are TRBV27 and TRBJ2-7, with 9 bases matching TRBD1. CDR3 size: 15 residues. J lost 4 bases, V lost 2 bases, and 6 bases had no gene match. Germline-derived CDR1 and CDR2 are MNHEY and SMNVEV (reference sequence). DNA for the CDR3: TGTGCCAGCAGTTTAGTGGGACAGGGTCTGTACGAGCAGTACTTC. It specifies CASSLVGQGLYEQYF.

The chain employs TRBV11-3 and TRBJ2-3; no clear D gene. Germline loops: CDR1 SGHNT, CDR2 YENEEA. The V end was cut by 5 bases, the J end by 1 base, with 13 bases between. CDR3 length: 15 amino acids. DNA for the CDR3: TGTGCCAGCAGCCGCCTCAGGATACGCACAGATACGCAGTATTTT. Its translation: CASSRLRIRTDTQYF.

The chain is built from TRBV2 and TRBJ1-5; 10 nucleotides align to TRBD1. With V trimmed by 2 bases and J by 2 bases, 18 bases remained unmatched. The CDR3 runs to 21 residues. Germline loops: CDR1 SNHLY, CDR2 FYNNEI. The CDR3 region has the DNA TGTGCCAGCAGTGAACTCGCGCAGCCCAGGACAGGGGGACTTGGCAATCAGCCCCAGCATTTT. It is translated as CASSELAQPRTGGLGNQPQHF.